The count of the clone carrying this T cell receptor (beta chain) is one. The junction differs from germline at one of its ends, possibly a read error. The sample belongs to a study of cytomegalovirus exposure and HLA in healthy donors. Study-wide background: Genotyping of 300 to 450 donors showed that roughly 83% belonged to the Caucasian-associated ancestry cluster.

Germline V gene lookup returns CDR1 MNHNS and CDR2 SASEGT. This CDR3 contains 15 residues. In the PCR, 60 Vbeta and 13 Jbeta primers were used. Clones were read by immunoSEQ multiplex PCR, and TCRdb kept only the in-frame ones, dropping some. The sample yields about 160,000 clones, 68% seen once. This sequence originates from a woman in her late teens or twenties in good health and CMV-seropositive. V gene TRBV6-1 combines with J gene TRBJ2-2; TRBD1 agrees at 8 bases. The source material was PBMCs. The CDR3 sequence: CATTRLTGVTEELFF. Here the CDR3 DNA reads TGTGCCACCACCAGGCTGACAGGGGTCACCGAGGAGCTGTTTTTT.